This TCR beta chain was identified during a study of CD8 T cells in Susac syndrome. The CDR3 is made up of 14 amino acids. Trimming took 0 bases from V and 5 from J, leaving 12 bases between them. CDR1 is DFQATT and CDR2 is SNEGSKA in the germline V gene (reference sequence). An input of about 0.5 to 1 ug of RNA was subjected to reverse transcription using random hexamers. TCR beta CDR3 was amplified by immunoSEQ multiplex PCR. This amplification extended across 54 Vbeta and 13 Jbeta segments. TCRdb re-called the immunoSEQ multiplex PCR reads with MiXCR, one entry per CDR3 protein. Of about 180,000 distinct CDR3 sequences listed, about 94% are singletons.

Sequencing was carried out using CD4+ T cells from PBMCs. This sequence was found in a human donor with Susac syndrome. The chain is built from TRBV20-1 and TRBJ2-3; D might be TRBD2 (6 bases). In DNA form, the CDR3 reads TGCAGTGCTAGAGATACGGGGGTGGAAGATACGCAGTATTTT. Translation gives CSARDTGVEDTQYF.